A selection of T cell receptor beta chains follows, all from one sample in a study of technical replicates of blood from a handful of donors. Only in-frame clones appear in the TCRdb table, and some are missing; sequencing was by immunoSEQ multiplex PCR. The sample records about 79,000 clones, 75% to 95% being singletons. The sample was T cells isolated from PBMCs. These receptor sequences come from a human donor in good health. Some clones in this sample may be carry-over from other donors' samples. Both conserved end residues are part of each CDR3. Fields, in order: clone size, D gene, V gene, J gene, CDR3 protein, CDR3 DNA. D genes are given only for firm matches. Size values are once, few and many counts, or a class for expanded clones, and some rows have none.

>NA|TRBD1|TRBV11-1|TRBJ1-1
CASRQEDRGIGTEAFF
TGTGCCAGCAGACAGGAAGACAGGGGGATAGGAACTGAAGCTTTCTTT
>NA|TRBD2|TRBV6-5|TRBJ2-3
CASSWGLRDTDTQYF
TGTGCCAGCAGTTGGGGACTACGCGACACAGATACGCAGTATTTT
>NA|NA|TRBV5-1|TRBJ2-7
CASSFGQNYEQYF
TGCGCCAGCAGCTTTGGACAGAACTACGAGCAGTACTTC
>NA|TRBD1|TRBV4-1|TRBJ2-1
CASSAPGQGAVSYEQFF
TGCGCCAGCAGCGCCCCAGGACAGGGGGCAGTAAGTTATGAGCAGTTCTTC
>few|NA|TRBV27|TRBJ1-2
CASSPSQGVYTF
TGTGCCAGCAGCCCAAGTCAAGGGGTCTACACCTTC
>NA|TRBD2|TRBV7-2|TRBJ2-1
CASSFPKGRVSYNEQFF
TGTGCCAGCAGCTTCCCTAAAGGGAGGGTCTCCTACAATGAGCAGTTCTTC
>NA|TRBD1|TRBV10-3|TRBJ2-5
CAISDKGTGRIRETQYF
TGTGCCATCAGTGATAAGGGGACAGGGAGAATAAGGGAGACCCAGTACTTC
>NA|NA|TRBV11-2|TRBJ1-1
CASSLEVGAHTEAFF
TGTGCCAGCAGCTTAGAGGTGGGGGCGCACACTGAAGCTTTCTTT
>NA|NA|TRBV13|TRBJ2-4
CASSFGGARDIQYF
TGTGCCAGCAGCTTTGGGGGGGCTAGGGACATTCAGTACTTC
>NA|NA|TRBV5-4|TRBJ2-1
CASIQYREFAAGEQFF
TGTGCCAGCATCCAGTACAGGGAATTCGCTGCGGGTGAGCAGTTCTTC
>NA|TRBD2|TRBV25-1|TRBJ2-1
CATLPSSGSYNEQFF
TGTGCCACCCTACCTTCAAGCGGGAGCTACAATGAGCAGTTCTTC
>NA|NA|TRBV7-9|TRBJ1-1
CASGGLGDTEAFF
TGTGCCAGCGGGGGCCTGGGCGACACTGAAGCTTTCTTT
>NA|NA|TRBV28|TRBJ1-2
CASSPETQGQKNYGYTF
TGTGCCAGCAGTCCAGAAACCCAAGGACAGAAAAACTATGGCTACACCTTC
>NA|TRBD2|TRBV4-3|TRBJ2-7
CASSQDRGGTSAVHEQYF
TGCGCCAGCAGCCAAGATCGCGGGGGGACTAGTGCAGTACACGAGCAGTACTTC
>NA|TRBD1|TRBV9|TRBJ2-5
CASSVDQGVRRETQYF
TGTGCCAGCAGCGTTGATCAGGGGGTAAGGAGAGAGACCCAGTACTTC
>NA|NA|TRBV18|TRBJ1-1
CASSSAGASEAFF
TGTGCCAGCTCCTCAGCGGGGGCCTCTGAAGCTTTCTTT
>NA|NA|TRBV4-1|TRBJ1-1
CASSLAGGAQAFF
TGCGCCAGCAGCCTAGCGGGGGGCGCCCAAGCTTTCTTT
>NA|TRBD2|TRBV4-1|TRBJ2-3
CASSQVVTSGSTDTQYF
TGCGCCAGCAGCCAAGTAGTAACTAGCGGAAGCACAGATACGCAGTATTTT
>NA|NA|TRBV9|TRBJ1-2
CASSVGLGARGGYTF
TGTGCCAGCAGCGTAGGTCTTGGAGCCCGGGGTGGCTACACCTTC
>NA|NA|TRBV18|TRBJ2-1
CASSPPTGREQFF
TGTGCCAGCTCACCCCCGACAGGTCGGGAGCAGTTCTTC
>NA|TRBD1|TRBV20-1|TRBJ2-7
CSAPDRGEQYF
TGCAGTGCTCCTGACAGGGGCGAGCAGTACTTC
>NA|NA|TRBV7-3|TRBJ2-1
CASSLKGGDEQFF
TGTGCCAGCAGCTTAAAAGGCGGCGATGAGCAGTTCTTC
>once|NA|TRBV2|TRBJ1-3
CASTLSQPSGNTIYF
TGTGCCAGCACCTTAAGCCAACCCTCTGGAAACACCATATATTTT
>NA|TRBD2|TRBV6-5|TRBJ2-1
CASSSLAGEHNEQFF
TGTGCCAGCAGTTCCCTAGCGGGAGAACACAATGAGCAGTTCTTC
>NA|NA|TRBV9|TRBJ2-2
CASSQLGELFF
TGTGCCAGCAGTCAACTCGGGGAGCTGTTTTTT
>once|TRBD2|TRBV15|TRBJ2-3
CATSSMTSGNTDTQYF
TGTGCCACCAGCAGCATGACTAGCGGGAACACAGATACGCAGTATTTT
>NA|TRBD2|TRBV4-3|TRBJ2-7
CASSQEGGKAYEQYF
TGCGCCAGCAGCCAAGAGGGAGGGAAGGCCTACGAGCAGTACTTC
>NA|NA|TRBV5-6|TRBJ2-1
CASSPYPLAPLQDEQFF
TGTGCCAGCAGCCCGTATCCACTAGCCCCCCTCCAAGATGAGCAGTTCTTC
>once|NA|TRBV11-2|TRBJ2-2
CASSLGLNTGELFF
TGTGCCAGCAGCTTAGGTCTAAACACCGGGGAGCTGTTTTTT
>NA|NA|TRBV14|TRBJ2-6
CASSLPGYGGANVLTF
TGTGCCAGCAGCCTACCGGGATATGGGGGGGCCAACGTCCTGACTTTC
>NA|TRBD1|TRBV7-6|TRBJ2-7
CASSFRDRQDHEQYF
TGTGCCAGCAGCTTTCGGGACAGACAAGACCACGAGCAGTACTTC
>NA|NA|TRBV5-4|TRBJ1-2
CASSLDRAYGYTF
TGTGCCAGCAGCTTGGACAGGGCGTATGGCTACACCTTC
>NA|NA|TRBV6-5|TRBJ1-3
CASKPLAGNTIYF
TGTGCCAGCAAACCGTTAGCTGGAAACACCATATATTTT
>NA|TRBD1|TRBV5-6|TRBJ2-2
CASSSQGRMAGELFF
TGTGCCAGCAGCTCACAGGGGCGGATGGCCGGGGAGCTGTTTTTT
>NA|TRBD1|TRBV5-6|TRBJ2-1
CASSFWDRDYNEQFF
TGTGCCAGCAGCTTCTGGGACAGGGATTACAATGAGCAGTTCTTC
>NA|NA|TRBV5-1|TRBJ1-1
CASSLTRTVNTEAFF
TGCGCCAGCAGCCTAACTCGGACAGTGAACACTGAAGCTTTCTTT
>few|TRBD1|TRBV19|TRBJ1-4
CASRRQGDSNEKLFF
TGTGCCAGTAGAAGACAGGGGGATTCTAATGAAAAACTGTTTTTT
>NA|TRBD2|TRBV11-2|TRBJ2-5
CASSSPGRRETQYF
TGTGCCAGCAGCTCCCCCGGGAGGCGGGAGACCCAGTACTTC
>NA|TRBD1|TRBV28|TRBJ1-6
CASRTGQLNSPLHF
TGTGCCAGCAGAACGGGACAGTTAAATTCACCCCTCCACTTT
>NA|TRBD1|TRBV6-5|TRBJ2-7
CASSYSMGQATYEQYF
TGTGCCAGCAGTTACTCCATGGGACAGGCGACCTACGAGCAGTACTTC
>NA|TRBD2|TRBV28|TRBJ2-2
CASLFGAGGLTGELFF
TGTGCCAGCCTCTTCGGGGCGGGAGGACTAACCGGGGAGCTGTTTTTT
>NA|NA|TRBV13|TRBJ2-1
CASSPINRGNEQFF
TGTGCCAGCAGCCCCATTAATAGGGGCAATGAGCAGTTCTTC
>NA|NA|TRBV6-1|TRBJ2-3
CASSEASGDLTDTQYF
TGTGCCAGCAGTGAAGCGTCAGGGGACCTCACAGATACGCAGTATTTT
>NA|NA|TRBV6-1|TRBJ1-4
CASSMTGNEKLFF
TGTGCCAGCAGTATGACGGGGAATGAAAAACTGTTTTTT
>NA|NA|TRBV7-2|TRBJ2-5
CASSLEGGYQETQYF
TGTGCCAGCAGCTTAGAAGGGGGATACCAAGAGACCCAGTACTTC
>NA|NA|TRBV9|TRBJ2-3
CASSAQGLLTTDTQYF
TGTGCCAGCAGCGCCCAGGGTCTCCTCACCACAGATACGCAGTATTTT
>NA|NA|TRBV2|TRBJ2-1
CASIERHLSYNEQFF
TGTGCCAGCATAGAACGCCATTTATCCTACAATGAGCAGTTCTTC
>NA|TRBD1|TRBV9|TRBJ1-1
CASSVEGTGQTEAFF
TGTGCCAGCAGCGTAGAAGGGACAGGTCAGACTGAAGCTTTCTTT
>NA|NA|TRBV6-5|TRBJ2-5
CASSSPEEETQYF
TGTGCCAGCAGTTCTCCGGAGGAAGAGACCCAGTACTTC
>NA|NA|TRBV4-1|TRBJ2-2
CASSQPGELFF
TGCGCCAGCAGTCAACCGGGGGAGCTGTTTTTT
>NA|NA|TRBV7-9|TRBJ1-2
CASSHPGGTNPNGYTF
TGTGCCAGCAGCCACCCCGGGGGGACAAACCCTAATGGCTACACCTTC
>NA|NA|TRBV19|TRBJ2-1
CASNLQGYDEQFF
TGTGCCAGTAACCTCCAGGGTTACGATGAGCAGTTCTTC
>NA|NA|TRBV7-6|TRBJ2-2
CASGPGLKNTGELFF
TGTGCCAGCGGCCCGGGACTCAAGAACACCGGGGAGCTGTTTTTT
>NA|TRBD1|TRBV30|TRBJ2-7
CARRNRGLGEQYF
TGTGCCCGGCGGAACAGGGGTTTAGGGGAGCAGTACTTC
>few|TRBD1|TRBV30|TRBJ1-5
CAWRDREDQPQHF
TGTGCCTGGAGGGACAGGGAAGATCAGCCCCAGCATTTT